This T cell receptor (beta chain) was sequenced in a study of tumor and adjacent non-tumor tissue in lung cancer. Study outcomes and limitations: Patients with more diverse tumor TCRs had worse survival. Normal lung showed higher cumulative top 100 clone frequency than tumor.

Three rounds of nested PCR, following a modified ARM-PCR protocol, produced the TCRbeta library. TCRdb reprocessed the multiplex PCR reads with MiXCR, giving one entry per CDR3 protein. The sample has around 70,000 distinct CDR3 sequences, 60% seen once. Details on this clonotype: Its antigen is as yet unknown. Its ends do not fully match the called genes, so a read error is possible.

This sample's RNA came from whole unsorted tissue. The germline gives CDR1 SGHAT, CDR2 FQNNGV. The CDR3 is 13 amino acids. V gene TRBV11-2 combines with J gene TRBJ2-7, with a tentative D call TRBD2 (6 bases). The clonotype was recovered from a man in his fifties with non-small cell lung cancer. What was sequenced was lung tumor tissue. The CDR3 reads CANSRTNTYEQYF. For the CDR3, the DNA is TGTGCCAACAGCCGGACTAACACCTACGAGCAGTACTTC.